Below, 15 T cell receptor beta chains from the same sample are listed, as sequenced in a study of early T cells in non-severe SARS-CoV-2 infection. MiXCR, run by TCRdb on the 5' RACE reads, gives a single entry per CDR3 protein. The sample has roughly 71,000 distinct CDR3 sequences, 13% seen once. Input material: whole blood. The receptor source for this set is an adult who was a healthcare worker with PCR-confirmed SARS-CoV-2 infection or an uninfected control (not recorded which).

The chain carries TRBV19 and TRBJ1-5; D not certain. The CDR3 loop spans 14 amino acids. Looked up from germline, CDR1 is LNHDA and CDR2 is SQIVND (reference sequence). The V and J ends lost 10 bases and 0 bases respectively, with 13 bases between them. CDR3 nucleotide sequence: TGTGCCACCTTGGAGCTCAATAGCAATCAGCCCCAGCATTTT. Encoded protein: CATLELNSNQPQHF.

This clonotype was detected only a few times. This chain connects TRBV9 to TRBJ2-3; no reliable D call. This CDR3 contains 15 residues. Trimming cost V 0 bases and J 0 bases, with 8 bases left between them. The germline gives CDR1 SGDLS, CDR2 YYNGEE. CDR3 DNA sequence: TGTGCCAGCAGCGTAGTGGGCACTAGCACAGATACGCAGTATTTT. The encoded protein is CASSVVGTSTDTQYF.

This clonotype was seen a few times. The rearrangement links TRBV20-1 to TRBJ2-7; D remains ambiguous. Trimming removed 4 bases from V and 5 bases from J, with 12 bases in between. Germline V gene data show CDR1 as DFQATT and CDR2 as SNEGSKA (reference sequence). This CDR3 contains 12 residues. In DNA form, the CDR3 reads TGCAGTGCTAAGAGACGTGGGAACGAGCAGTACTTC. Translated, it gives CSAKRRGNEQYF.

This sequence joins TRBV11-1 and TRBJ2-7; unclear D gene. The CDR3 is 15 amino acids. The germline CDR1 and CDR2 sequences are SGHAT and FQDESV (reference sequence). V shed 1 base and J shed 2 bases, with 12 bases lying between them. This CDR3 is CASSLDSESTYEQYF. CDR3 in DNA: TGTGCCAGCAGCTTAGATTCCGAGAGCACCTACGAGCAGTACTTC.

The chain carries TRBV10-2 and TRBJ2-2; 8 bases map to TRBD1. Trimming removed 7 bases from V and 1 base from J; junction bases left unmatched: 5. This CDR3 has 15 residues. Germline CDR1 and CDR2: WSHSY and SAAADI. Written as DNA, the CDR3 is TGCGCCAGCATAAGGGGACAGGTGAACACCGGGGAGCTGTTTTTT. It codes for CASIRGQVNTGELFF.

There are many counts of this clonotype. The chain is built from TRBV12-3 or TRBV12-4 and TRBJ1-3; 7 nucleotides align to TRBD1. The CDR3 runs 16 residues. Trimming took 4 bases from V and 0 from J; bases not matched to a gene: 6. CDR3 protein: CASSSQGGYSGNTIYF. The CDR3 coding sequence is TGTGCCAGCAGTTCCCAGGGGGGGTACTCTGGAAACACCATATATTTT.

This clonotype occurred many times. The chain is built from TRBV19 and TRBJ2-5; D is possibly TRBD2 (5 bases). V was clipped by 0 bases and J by 10 bases, with 12 bases between them. Germline CDR1 reads LNHDA; CDR2 reads SQIVND (reference sequence). CDR3 size: 13 residues. The CDR3 is CASSIDRGGGQYF. The CDR3 DNA sequence: TGTGCCAGTAGTATAGATAGAGGCGGAGGCCAGTACTTC.

This clonotype was detected a few times. V usage is TRBV6-6 and J usage is TRBJ2-3; TRBD1 matches 9 bases. Germline V gene lookup returns CDR1 MNHNY and CDR2 SVGAGI (reference sequence). The CDR3 covers 16 residues. V trimming: 1 base; J trimming: 2 bases; junction bases outside the gene matches: 4. CDR3 loop: CASSYWGDRDTDTQYF. CDR3 bases: TGTGCCAGCAGTTACTGGGGGGACAGGGACACAGATACGCAGTATTTT.

The chain has TRBV6-6 and TRBJ2-5; D is undetermined. Germline lookup yields CDR1 MNHNY and CDR2 SVGAGI (reference sequence). Trimming pared 6 bases from V and 4 bases from J, leaving 9 bases between. The CDR3 is 12 residues long. As DNA, the CDR3 is TGTGCCAGCAGCTACACCATAGAGACCCAGTACTTC. This encodes CASSYTIETQYF.

The V and J genes are TRBV20-1 and TRBJ2-3, with 7 bases aligning to TRBD2. V lost 0 bases, J lost 4 bases, and 7 bases stayed unmatched. The CDR3 covers 15 residues. The germline CDR1 and CDR2 sequences are DFQATT and SNEGSKA (reference sequence). The CDR3 DNA sequence: TGCAGTGCTAGAGATTGGGGGGGTTCGGCAGATACGCAGTATTTT. As protein: CSARDWGGSADTQYF.

This clonotype was seen ten or more times. The rearrangement links TRBV7-8 to TRBJ2-1; D call uncertain. The CDR3 covers 10 residues. Germline V gene data show CDR1 as SGHVS and CDR2 as FQNEAQ. The V end was cut by 8 bases, the J end by 4 bases, with 3 bases between. CDR3 sequence reads: CASGYNEQFF. CDR3 DNA sequence: TGTGCCAGCGGTTACAATGAGCAGTTCTTC.

This clonotype was seen at least ten times. The chain uses TRBV14 and TRBJ2-3; D is ambiguous. The CDR3 consists of 13 residues. Trimming left V 4 bases short and J 0 bases short, with 5 bases between. The V gene's germline CDR1 is SGHDN and CDR2 FVKESK. CDR3 sequence: CASSPDSTDTQYF. The CDR3 DNA reads as TGTGCCAGCAGCCCGGACAGCACAGATACGCAGTATTTT.

This clonotype was seen only a few times. This chain uses TRBV20-1 with TRBJ1-5, with TRBD1 as a possible D gene (6 bases). In germline, CDR1 is DFQATT, CDR2 SNEGSKA (reference sequence). Trimming took off 4 bases at V and 6 bases at J, with 13 bases between the two ends. The CDR3 is 13 residues long. The CDR3 sequence is CSATTGSGQPQHF. The CDR3 coding sequence is TGCAGTGCTACGACAGGATCTGGTCAGCCCCAGCATTTT.

In regard to this clonotype: It may be a read error: a sequence one base away is much more abundant. This chain uses TRBV7-3 with TRBJ2-2; 10 nucleotides match TRBD2. J was trimmed by 3 bases and V by 5 bases; bases with no gene match: 3. The germline gives CDR1 SGHTA, CDR2 FQGTGA. This CDR3 is built from 15 residues. DNA of the CDR3: TGTGCCAGCAGCGCAGGACTAGCGGACACCGGGGAGCTGTTTTTT. Its translation: CASSAGLADTGELFF.

The genes are TRBV29-1 and TRBJ2-4; D may be TRBD1 (5 bases). Germline CDR1 SQVTM, CDR2 ANQGSEA. V was shortened by 3 bases and J by 6 bases, with 6 bases between the two germline ends. The CDR3 has 11 amino acids. In DNA, the CDR3 is TGCAGCGTTGACGACAGAAACATTCAGTACTTC. Translated: CSVDDRNIQYF.